This entry lists 31 T cell receptor beta chains sequenced from one sample in a study. TCRdb re-derived calls from the 5' RACE reads in MiXCR, one entry per CDR3 protein. Of approximately 47,000 distinct CDR3 sequences in the sample, about 28% were seen once. The sequencing input was naive CD4+ T cells sorted from blood. Subset specified: naive CD4+ T cells, CD4+CD45RA+CD25-. The receptors were gathered from a female donor with breast cancer.

This chain uses TRBV6-1 with TRBJ1-2; tentatively, D is TRBD1 (5 bases). This CDR3 is 13 amino acids long. V lost 0 bases, J lost 6 bases, and 8 bases lay in between. Per germline, CDR1 MNHNS and CDR2 SASEGT. The CDR3 spells CASSEAGGDGYTF. Here the CDR3 DNA reads TGTGCCAGCAGTGAAGCTGGAGGGGATGGCTACACCTTC.

At least ten counts were recorded for this clonotype. The V gene is TRBV4-1, the J gene TRBJ2-7; D gene ambiguous. Trimming removed 0 bases from V and 3 bases from J, with 0 bases in between. Germline V lookup: CDR1 MGHRA, CDR2 YSYEKL. This CDR3 spans 11 amino acids. Here the CDR3 DNA reads TGCGCCAGCAGCCAAGACTACGAGCAGTACTTC. Protein sequence: CASSQDYEQYF.

The chain has TRBV12-3 or TRBV12-4 and TRBJ2-5, with TRBD2 matching over 10 bases. The CDR3 consists of 15 residues. The trim removed 6 bases at V and 5 bases at J, leaving 9 bases unmatched. The CDR3 sequence: CASSPLAGAGETQYF. The DNA for the CDR3 is TGTGCCAGCAGCCCCCTAGCGGGGGCGGGGGAGACCCAGTACTTC.

This clonotype was detected a few times. The chain has TRBV7-2 and TRBJ2-2; a weak D match, TRBD1 (5 bases). V was cut by 11 bases and J by 0 bases, with 16 bases left in between. Germline CDR1 is SGHTA and CDR2 is FQGNSA. CDR3 length equals 15 residues. CDR3 coding DNA: TGTGCCGCCCATGGGGCAGGCACGAACACCGGGGAGCTGTTTTTT. This sequence encodes CAAHGAGTNTGELFF. The full variable domain, in which reference TRBV7-2 and TRBJ2-2 provide the parts outside the CDR3, is GAGVSQSPSNKVTEKGKDVELRCDPISGHTALYWYRQSLGQGLEFLIYFQGNSAPDKSGLPSDRFSAERTGGSVSTLTIQRTQQEDSAVYLCAAHGAGTNTGELFFGEGSRLTVL.

This clonotype has a count of ten or more. This chain joins TRBV6-1 and TRBJ1-2; unclear D gene. V was trimmed by 6 bases and J by 6 bases, leaving 14 bases between them. Germline V lookup: CDR1 MNHNS, CDR2 SASEGT. This CDR3 is 13 amino acids long. The CDR3 bases are TGTGCCAGCAGCGCTAACGGGAAGGATGGCTACACCTTC. This gives the protein CASSANGKDGYTF.

The J gene is TRBJ1-1, the V gene TRBV19, with 7 bases matching TRBD1. The CDR3 is 13 amino acids. V lost 5 bases, J lost 11 bases, and 11 bases stayed unmatched. In germline, CDR1 is LNHDA, CDR2 SQIVND (reference sequence). CDR3 sequence reads: CASSGRTGRSAFF. CDR3 DNA sequence: TGTGCCAGTAGTGGCCGGACAGGCAGAAGTGCTTTCTTT.

The rearrangement links TRBV7-9 to TRBJ2-7, with 11 bases that match TRBD2. Germline V gene sequence: CDR1 SEHNR, CDR2 FQNEAQ (reference sequence). CDR3 size: 17 residues. V lost 2 bases and J lost 5; bases outside the gene matches: 11. In DNA form, the CDR3 reads TGTGCCAGCAGCTTACGTCGAACTAGCGGGAGTGCGAACGAGCAGTACTTC. It specifies CASSLRRTSGSANEQYF.

This clonotype turned up a few times. This chain links TRBV7-9 with TRBJ2-6, with 8 bases that match TRBD1. Looked up from germline, CDR1 is SEHNR and CDR2 is FQNEAQ (reference sequence). The trim removed 8 bases at V and 3 bases at J, leaving 3 bases unmatched. The CDR3 spans 14 residues. The CDR3 region has the DNA TGTGCCAGCCAGGGGGCGCATGGGGCCAACGTCCTGACTTTC. Translated: CASQGAHGANVLTF.

This clonotype was observed a handful of times. J is TRBJ2-5 and V is TRBV4-2; 9 bases agree with TRBD2. In germline, CDR1 is LGHNA, CDR2 YNFKEQ. V gave up 0 bases and J gave up 4 bases; unmatched junction bases: 6. The length of the CDR3 is 16 residues. CDR3 in amino acids: CASSQDSSGMGETQYF. For the CDR3, the DNA is TGTGCCAGCAGCCAAGATTCTAGCGGGATGGGAGAGACCCAGTACTTC.

This clonotype was counted many times. CDR3 nucleotide sequence: TGTGCCAGCAGTGACCTACCGGGACGGACTAGCTATGGCTACACCTTC. As protein: CASSDLPGRTSYGYTF. This chain uses TRBV6-5 with TRBJ1-2, with D perhaps TRBD1 (5 bases). The germline V gene has CDR1 MNHEY and CDR2 SVGAGI. V lost 5 bases, J lost 4 bases, and 20 bases lay in between. The CDR3 contains 16 residues.

The rearrangement joins TRBV4-2 to TRBJ2-3, with D tentatively TRBD2 (5 bases). With 8 bases removed from V and 3 bases from J, the gap between germline ends came to 21 bases. The CDR3 loop spans 16 amino acids. Germline V gives CDR1 LGHNA, CDR2 YNFKEQ. Here the CDR3 reads CASGPVSGWRTDTQYF. As DNA, the CDR3 is TGTGCCAGCGGACCAGTTTCGGGCTGGAGGACAGATACGCAGTATTTT.

The chain links TRBV9 to TRBJ2-5; no firm D call. Germline V gene lookup returns CDR1 SGDLS and CDR2 YYNGEE. CDR3 length equals 14 residues. V was cut by 4 bases and J by 5 bases, with 15 bases left in between. Here the CDR3 reads CASSRTAARETQYF. CDR3 sequence (DNA): TGTGCCAGCAGCCGTACTGCGGCGAGGGAGACCCAGTACTTC.

This clonotype was seen a handful of times. CDR3 region: CASSYARGTGQETQYF. Written as DNA, the CDR3 is TGTGCCAGCAGTTACGCACGAGGGACCGGACAAGAGACCCAGTACTTC. This chain joins TRBV6-5 and TRBJ2-5, with D possibly being TRBD1 or TRBD2 (5 bases each). The CDR3 is 16 residues long. Germline loops: CDR1 MNHEY, CDR2 SVGAGI. V lost 2 bases, J lost 2 bases, and 15 bases lay in between.

As regards this clonotype: One junction end disagrees with the germline gene, perhaps due to a read error. This chain joins TRBV6-5 and TRBJ2-7, with a weak D call TRBD2 (6 bases). CDR1 MNHEY and CDR2 SVGAGI come from the germline V gene. There are 15 residues in the CDR3. The CDR3 sequence: CAGSYTGTDTYEQYF. In DNA form, the CDR3 reads TGTGCCGGCAGTTACACCGGGACTGACACCTACGAGCAGTACTTC.

This clonotype was recorded at least ten times. The chain is built from TRBV10-3 and TRBJ2-1; tentative D call: TRBD2 (7 bases). This CDR3 region has 14 residues. Per germline, CDR1 ENHRY and CDR2 SYGVKD. The V gene lost 11 bases and the J gene lost 6 bases, with 20 bases spanning the gap. Written as DNA, the CDR3 is TGTGCCTCCACTGTAGGGGGGGTGATCAATGAGCAGTTCTTC. This encodes CASTVGGVINEQFF.

Notes on this clonotype: This clone may be a read error of a much larger clone one base away. The V call is TRBV7-2, the J call TRBJ2-7; 7 bases line up with TRBD2. The CDR3 runs 16 residues. CDR1 is SGHTA and CDR2 is FQGNSA in the germline V gene. CDR3 in amino acids: CASGLGGSRRFGEQYF. As DNA, the CDR3 is TGTGCCAGCGGCTTGGGCGGGAGCCGACGATTTGGGGAGCAGTACTTC.

This clonotype has more than one count but fewer than ten. The chain recombines TRBV5-5 with TRBJ2-1, with 8 bases matching TRBD2. This CDR3 has 13 amino acids. V shed 2 bases, J shed 7 bases, and the junction held 2 bases outside the gene matches. The V gene's germline CDR1 is SGHKS and CDR2 YYEKEE (reference sequence). The CDR3 nucleotides are TGTGCCAGCAGCTTTAGCGGGAAGAATGAGCAGTTCTTC. Translated, it gives CASSFSGKNEQFF.

This clonotype was observed many times. CDR3 protein: CASSQDPGLSYEAFF. The CDR3 nucleotides are TGCGCCAGCAGCCAAGACCCGGGACTGAGCTATGAAGCTTTCTTT. The chain uses TRBV4-1 and TRBJ1-1; D may be TRBD1 (5 bases). Trimming stripped 0 bases from V and 7 bases from J, with 15 bases between. CDR3 length equals 15 residues. Germline-derived CDR1 and CDR2 are MGHRA and YSYEKL.

This clonotype was observed at least ten times. The chain has TRBV12-3 or TRBV12-4 and TRBJ2-3; D may be TRBD2 (6 bases). V lost 6 bases to trimming and J lost 9 bases, with 10 bases between them. The CDR3 consists of 11 residues. CDR3 in DNA: TGTGCCAGCAGCGGGGGAGTCACGCAGTATTTT. It encodes CASSGGVTQYF.

The rearrangement links TRBV7-6 to TRBJ2-1; a weak D match, TRBD1 (6 bases). This CDR3 has 14 amino acids. CDR1 is SGHVS and CDR2 is FNYEAQ in the germline V gene. V lost 5 bases to trimming and J lost 5 bases, with 13 bases between them. The CDR3 DNA is TGTGCCAGCAGCCACGGGACACAAGACAATGAGCAGTTCTTC. Protein: CASSHGTQDNEQFF.

The J gene is TRBJ1-1, the V gene TRBV24-1; 8 positions match TRBD1. J lost 5 bases, V lost 4 bases, and 5 bases had no gene match. Germline V CDR1 and CDR2: KGHDR, SFDVKD. This CDR3 spans 14 amino acids. This chain's CDR3 is CATSDPGQGTEAFF. The CDR3 DNA is TGTGCCACCAGTGACCCAGGACAGGGTACTGAAGCTTTCTTT.

V and J are TRBV12-3 or TRBV12-4 and TRBJ2-7; perhaps TRBD2 as D (6 bases). The V end lost 5 bases, the J end lost 2 bases, and 22 bases lay between the germline ends. The CDR3 extends over 17 amino acids. This chain's CDR3 is CASSLHLRGSGAYEQYF. As DNA, the CDR3 is TGTGCCAGCAGTCTCCACCTCCGGGGTAGCGGAGCCTACGAGCAGTACTTC.

This clonotype was detected only a few times. The chain recombines TRBV6-1 with TRBJ1-5; 10 nucleotides match TRBD1. The germline gives CDR1 MNHNS, CDR2 SASEGT. J was trimmed by 4 bases and V by 8 bases; bases with no gene match: 14. This CDR3 is 17 amino acids long. CDR3 in amino acids: CASVKSGTGVSNQPQHF. CDR3 sequence (DNA): TGTGCCAGCGTCAAATCTGGGACAGGGGTGTCGAATCAGCCCCAGCATTTT.

This clonotype was seen a few times. The chain combines TRBV20-1 with TRBJ2-5, with D perhaps TRBD2 (6 bases). Germline CDR1 reads DFQATT; CDR2 reads SNEGSKA (reference sequence). CDR3 length: 11 amino acids. The V and J ends lost 2 bases and 5 bases respectively, with 6 bases between them. Written as DNA, the CDR3 is TGCAGTGCTAGACGGGAGGAGACCCAGTACTTC. It yields the protein CSARREETQYF.

This sequence joins TRBV7-2 and TRBJ1-4; D possibly corresponds to TRBD1 (6 bases). Between the trimmed V and J ends, which lost 5 bases and 5 bases, there was a span of 12 bases. Germline CDR1 is SGHTA and CDR2 is FQGNSA. This CDR3 has 14 residues. The CDR3 nucleotides are TGTGCCAGCAGCCCCGACAGGAGCAATGAAAAACTGTTTTTT. Translating it yields CASSPDRSNEKLFF.

This chain connects TRBV3-1 to TRBJ2-7; 7 nucleotides line up with TRBD2. V trimming: 4 bases; J trimming: 5 bases; junction bases outside the gene matches: 8. The CDR3 sequence is 14 residues long. From germline, CDR1 is LGHDT and CDR2 YNNKEL (reference sequence). CDR3 coding DNA: TGTGCCAGCAGCCCCGGACTAGTAGTCCACGAGCAGTACTTC. Its translation: CASSPGLVVHEQYF.

The chain is built from TRBV30 and TRBJ1-2; maybe TRBD1 (6 bases). Germline values: CDR1 GTSNPN, CDR2 SVGIG (reference sequence). This CDR3 region has 12 residues. Trimming stripped 1 base from V and 5 bases from J, with 8 bases between. This CDR3 reads CAWSETGYGYTF. As DNA, the CDR3 is TGTGCCTGGAGTGAGACAGGTTATGGCTACACCTTC.

In this sample, this clonotype turned up a few times. V usage is TRBV15 and J usage is TRBJ1-2, with 9 bases that match TRBD1. The CDR3 is 15 amino acids. Germline V gene data show CDR1 as LNHNV and CDR2 as YYDKDF (reference sequence). V dropped 2 bases and J dropped 8; count of bases not matched to a gene: 9. CDR3 nucleotides: TGTGCCACCAGCAGATTAACAGGGGGCTCGGAAGGCTACACCTTC. Residues: CATSRLTGGSEGYTF.

Turning to this clonotype: The junction departs from germline at one end; a sequencing error may be responsible. The chain is built from TRBV4-1 and TRBJ2-2; weak D call: TRBD1 (6 bases). Germline-derived CDR1 and CDR2 are MGHRA and YSYEKL. The CDR3 has 14 residues. CDR3 amino acids: CASSHPQGTEELFF. The CDR3 bases are TGCGCCAGCAGCCATCCACAGGGCACCGAGGAGCTGTTTTTT.

This clonotype appeared many times. The DNA of the CDR3 is TGCAGCGTTGAGATGTCTAACTATGGCTACACCTTC. Its protein is CSVEMSNYGYTF. V is TRBV29-1 and J is TRBJ1-2; D not resolved. CDR3 length: 12 amino acids. The V gene lost 3 bases and the J gene lost 0 bases, with 5 bases spanning the gap. Germline values: CDR1 SQVTM, CDR2 ANQGSEA. The variable domain in full, with the rest retrieved from reference TRBV29-1 and TRBJ1-2, is SAVISQKPSRDICQRGTSLTIQCQVDSQVTMMFWYRQQPGQSLTLIATANQGSEATYESGFVIDKFPISRPNLTFSTLTVSNMSPEDSSIYLCSVEMSNYGYTFGSGTRLTVV.

This clonotype was detected a few times. This sequence joins TRBV7-2 and TRBJ2-3, with 11 bases that match TRBD2. Trimming cost V 0 bases and J 0 bases; bases outside gene matches: 8. CDR3 length equals 19 residues. Germline CDR1 SGHTA, CDR2 FQGNSA. As DNA, the CDR3 is TGTGCCAGCAGCTTAGCGCCTAGCGGGGGGCCGGCCAGCACAGATACGCAGTATTTT. Translating gives CASSLAPSGGPASTDTQYF.